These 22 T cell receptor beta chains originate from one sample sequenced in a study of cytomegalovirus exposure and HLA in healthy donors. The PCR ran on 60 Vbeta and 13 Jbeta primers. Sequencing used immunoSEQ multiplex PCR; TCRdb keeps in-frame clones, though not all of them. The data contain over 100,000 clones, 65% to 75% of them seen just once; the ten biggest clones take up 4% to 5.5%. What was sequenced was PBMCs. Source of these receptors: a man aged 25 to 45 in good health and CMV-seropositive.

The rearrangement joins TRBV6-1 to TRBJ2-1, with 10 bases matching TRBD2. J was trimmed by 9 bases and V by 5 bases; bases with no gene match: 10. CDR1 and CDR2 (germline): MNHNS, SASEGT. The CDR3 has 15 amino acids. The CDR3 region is CASSKLAGLISEQFF. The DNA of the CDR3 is TGTGCCAGCAGTAAACTAGCGGGGCTTATTTCTGAGCAGTTCTTC.

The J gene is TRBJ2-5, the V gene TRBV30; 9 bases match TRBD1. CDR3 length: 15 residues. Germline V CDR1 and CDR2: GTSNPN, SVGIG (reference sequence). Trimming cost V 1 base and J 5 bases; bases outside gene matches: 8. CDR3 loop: CAWSATGGARETQYF. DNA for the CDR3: TGTGCCTGGAGTGCAACAGGGGGCGCGAGGGAGACCCAGTACTTC.

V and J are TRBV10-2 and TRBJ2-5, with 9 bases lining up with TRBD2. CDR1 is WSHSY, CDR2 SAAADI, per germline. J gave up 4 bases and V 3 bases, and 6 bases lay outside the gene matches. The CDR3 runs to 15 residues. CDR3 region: CASSEQAGGGETQYF. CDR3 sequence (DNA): TGCGCCAGCAGTGAACAAGCGGGGGGCGGAGAGACCCAGTACTTC.

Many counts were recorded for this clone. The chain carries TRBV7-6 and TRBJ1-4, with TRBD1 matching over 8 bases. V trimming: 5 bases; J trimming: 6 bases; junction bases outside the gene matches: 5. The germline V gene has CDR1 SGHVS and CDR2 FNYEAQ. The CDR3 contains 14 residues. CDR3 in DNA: TGTGCCAGCAGCCCCGACAGGGGACATGAAAAACTGTTTTTT. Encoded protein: CASSPDRGHEKLFF.

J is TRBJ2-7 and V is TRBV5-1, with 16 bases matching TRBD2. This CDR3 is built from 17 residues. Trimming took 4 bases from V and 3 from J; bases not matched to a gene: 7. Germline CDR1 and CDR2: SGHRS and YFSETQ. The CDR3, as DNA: TGCGCCAGCAGCACCGGGACTAGCGGGGGGGCCTTCTACGAGCAGTACTTC. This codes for CASSTGTSGGAFYEQYF.

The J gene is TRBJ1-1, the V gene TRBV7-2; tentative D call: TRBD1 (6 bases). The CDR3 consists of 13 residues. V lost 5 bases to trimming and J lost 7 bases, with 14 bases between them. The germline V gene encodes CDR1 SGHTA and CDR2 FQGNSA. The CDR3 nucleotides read TGTGCCAGCAGCGTTGAGGACAGTCGTGAAGCTTTCTTT. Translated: CASSVEDSREAFF.

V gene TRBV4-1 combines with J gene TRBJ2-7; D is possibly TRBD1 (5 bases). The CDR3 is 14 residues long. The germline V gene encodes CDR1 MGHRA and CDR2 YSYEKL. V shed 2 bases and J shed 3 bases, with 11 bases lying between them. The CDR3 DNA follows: TGCGCCAGCAGCCAAACCGACAGCTACTACGAGCAGTACTTC. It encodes CASSQTDSYYEQYF.

This CDR3 reads CASSLRGPGANVLTF. The CDR3 DNA sequence: TGTGCCAGCAGCTTGCGGGGCCCTGGGGCCAACGTCCTGACTTTC. The chain combines TRBV7-9 with TRBJ2-6, with D possibly being TRBD2 (6 bases). CDR3 length: 15 residues. In germline, CDR1 is SEHNR, CDR2 FQNEAQ (reference sequence). V shed 3 bases and J shed 2 bases, with 8 bases lying between them.

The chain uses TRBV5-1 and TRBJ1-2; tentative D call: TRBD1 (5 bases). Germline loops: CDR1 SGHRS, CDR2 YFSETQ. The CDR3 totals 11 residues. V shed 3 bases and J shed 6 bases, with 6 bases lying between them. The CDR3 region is CASSWGDGYTF. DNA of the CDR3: TGCGCCAGCAGCTGGGGGGATGGCTACACCTTC.

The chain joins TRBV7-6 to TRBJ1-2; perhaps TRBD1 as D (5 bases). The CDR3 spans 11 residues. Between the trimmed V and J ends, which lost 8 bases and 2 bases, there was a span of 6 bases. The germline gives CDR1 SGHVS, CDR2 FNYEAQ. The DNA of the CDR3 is TGTGCCAGCGGGGGGAACTATGGCTACACCTTC. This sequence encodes CASGGNYGYTF.

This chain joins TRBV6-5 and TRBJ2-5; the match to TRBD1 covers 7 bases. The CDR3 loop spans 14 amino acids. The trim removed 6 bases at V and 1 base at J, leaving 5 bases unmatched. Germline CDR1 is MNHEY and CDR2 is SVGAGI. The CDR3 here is CASSQGTVQETQYF. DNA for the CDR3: TGTGCCAGCAGCCAAGGGACAGTCCAAGAGACCCAGTACTTC.

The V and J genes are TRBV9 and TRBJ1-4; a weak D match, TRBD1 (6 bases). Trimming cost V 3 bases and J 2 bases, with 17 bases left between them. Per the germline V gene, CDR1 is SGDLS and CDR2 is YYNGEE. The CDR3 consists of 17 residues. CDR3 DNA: TGTGCCAGCAGCGGGCCAGTAGCGGGGGCGACTAATGAAAAACTGTTTTTT. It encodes CASSGPVAGATNEKLFF.

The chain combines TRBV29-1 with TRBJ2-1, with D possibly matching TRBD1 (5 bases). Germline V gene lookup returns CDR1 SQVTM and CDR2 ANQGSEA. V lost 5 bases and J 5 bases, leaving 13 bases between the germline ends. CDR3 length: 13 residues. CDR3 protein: CSVLDTKNNEQFF. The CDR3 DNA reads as TGCAGCGTTCTGGACACTAAGAACAATGAGCAGTTCTTC.

The CDR3 loop reads CASSYDHDTQAYGYTF. CDR3 bases: TGTGCCAGCAGTTACGACCACGACACCCAAGCTTATGGCTACACCTTC. V gene TRBV6-5 combines with J gene TRBJ1-2; D remains ambiguous. Deletions cut 2 bases from V and 5 bases from J, with 18 bases between. The germline V gene has CDR1 MNHEY and CDR2 SVGAGI. The CDR3 consists of 16 residues.

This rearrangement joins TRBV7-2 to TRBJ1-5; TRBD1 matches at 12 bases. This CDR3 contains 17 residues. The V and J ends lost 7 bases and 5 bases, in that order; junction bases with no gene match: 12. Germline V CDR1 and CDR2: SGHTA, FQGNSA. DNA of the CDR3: TGTGCCAGCAACTCAAGGGGGGACAGGGGGCTAGATCAGCCCCAGCATTTT. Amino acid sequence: CASNSRGDRGLDQPQHF. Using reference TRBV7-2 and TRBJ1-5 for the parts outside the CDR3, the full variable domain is GAGVSQSPSNKVTEKGKDVELRCDPISGHTALYWYRQSLGQGLEFLIYFQGNSAPDKSGLPSDRFSAERTGGSVSTLTIQRTQQEDSAVYLCASNSRGDRGLDQPQHFGDGTRLSIL.

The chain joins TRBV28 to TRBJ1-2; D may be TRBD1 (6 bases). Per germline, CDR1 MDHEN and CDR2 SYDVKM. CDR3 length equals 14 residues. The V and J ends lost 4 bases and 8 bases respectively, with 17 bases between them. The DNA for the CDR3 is TGTGCCAGCAGTTCCCGGGACACTGGAGGAGGCTACACCTTC. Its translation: CASSSRDTGGGYTF.

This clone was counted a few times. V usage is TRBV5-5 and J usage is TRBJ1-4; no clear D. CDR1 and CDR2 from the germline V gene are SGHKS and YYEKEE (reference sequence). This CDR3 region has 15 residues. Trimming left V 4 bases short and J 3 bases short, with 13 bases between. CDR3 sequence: CASSQDRGPNEKLFF. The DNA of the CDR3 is TGTGCCAGCAGCCAAGATCGAGGCCCTAATGAAAAACTGTTTTTT.

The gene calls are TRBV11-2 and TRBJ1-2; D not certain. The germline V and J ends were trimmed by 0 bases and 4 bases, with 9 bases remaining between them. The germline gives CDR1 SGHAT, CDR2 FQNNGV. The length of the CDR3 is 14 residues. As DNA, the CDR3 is TGTGCCAGCAGCTTAGATCCGGGAGTCTATGGCTACACCTTC. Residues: CASSLDPGVYGYTF.

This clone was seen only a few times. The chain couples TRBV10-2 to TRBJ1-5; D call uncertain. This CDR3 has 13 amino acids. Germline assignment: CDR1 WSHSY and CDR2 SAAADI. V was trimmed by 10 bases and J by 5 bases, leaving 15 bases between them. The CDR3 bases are TGCGCCACCTCGCCTGGAGGGTATCAGCCCCAGCATTTT. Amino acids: CATSPGGYQPQHF.

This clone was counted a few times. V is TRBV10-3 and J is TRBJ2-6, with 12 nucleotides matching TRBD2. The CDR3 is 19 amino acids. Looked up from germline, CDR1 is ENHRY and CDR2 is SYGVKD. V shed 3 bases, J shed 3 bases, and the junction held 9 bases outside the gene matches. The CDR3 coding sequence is TGTGCCATCAGTGAAGTAGCTAGCGGGGGGGCTAATGGGGCCAACGTCCTGACTTTC. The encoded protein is CAISEVASGGANGANVLTF.

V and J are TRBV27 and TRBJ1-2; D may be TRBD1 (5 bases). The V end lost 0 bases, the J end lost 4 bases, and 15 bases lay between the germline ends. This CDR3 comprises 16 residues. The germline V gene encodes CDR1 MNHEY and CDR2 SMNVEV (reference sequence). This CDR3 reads CASSLSRGENVYGYTF. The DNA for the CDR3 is TGTGCCAGCAGTTTATCACGGGGGGAGAACGTCTATGGCTACACCTTC.

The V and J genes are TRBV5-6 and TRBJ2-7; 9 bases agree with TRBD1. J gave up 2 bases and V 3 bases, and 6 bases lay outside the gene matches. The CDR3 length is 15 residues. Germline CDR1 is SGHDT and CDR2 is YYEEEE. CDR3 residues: CASSSRDRGAYEQYF. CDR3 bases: TGTGCCAGCAGCTCCCGAGACAGGGGGGCCTACGAGCAGTACTTC.